This T cell receptor (beta chain) was captured by sequencing in a study of T cell repertoires in cytomegalovirus infection. Study context: Public TCR beta signatures indicated both CMV infection and matching HLA type.

Trimming stripped 6 bases from V and 3 bases from J, with 11 bases between. The CDR3 loop spans 12 amino acids. Germline CDR1 is SQVTM and CDR2 is ANQGSEA. About this clonotype itself: Its target is not known.

TCRdb ran MiXCR on the reads and lists one entry per CDR3 protein. The table records fewer than 900,000 distinct CDR3 sequences, around 29% of them present only once. Sequenced material: cultured CD8+ T cells from PBMCs, taken from culture after CMV antigen stimulation. The gene calls are TRBV29-1 and TRBJ1-2, with D maybe TRBD1 (5 bases). This TCR was sampled from a human donor in good health (CMV status not recorded). Some clones in this sample may be carry-over from other donors' samples. This chain's CDR3 is CSVHDSYYGYTF. CDR3 nucleotides: TGCAGCGTCCACGACAGCTACTATGGCTACACCTTC.